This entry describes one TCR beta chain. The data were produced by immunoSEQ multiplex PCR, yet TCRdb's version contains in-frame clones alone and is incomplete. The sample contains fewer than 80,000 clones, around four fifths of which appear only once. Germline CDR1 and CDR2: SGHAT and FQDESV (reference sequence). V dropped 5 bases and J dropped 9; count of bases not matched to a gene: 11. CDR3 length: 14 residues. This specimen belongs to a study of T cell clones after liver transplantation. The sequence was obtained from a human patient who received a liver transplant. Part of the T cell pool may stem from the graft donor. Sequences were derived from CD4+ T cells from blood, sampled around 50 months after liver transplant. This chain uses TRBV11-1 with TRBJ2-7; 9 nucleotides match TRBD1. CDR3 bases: TGTGCCAGCAGCAAAGGGGGACAGGGCCTTCGGCAGTACTTC. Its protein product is CASSKGGQGLRQYF.